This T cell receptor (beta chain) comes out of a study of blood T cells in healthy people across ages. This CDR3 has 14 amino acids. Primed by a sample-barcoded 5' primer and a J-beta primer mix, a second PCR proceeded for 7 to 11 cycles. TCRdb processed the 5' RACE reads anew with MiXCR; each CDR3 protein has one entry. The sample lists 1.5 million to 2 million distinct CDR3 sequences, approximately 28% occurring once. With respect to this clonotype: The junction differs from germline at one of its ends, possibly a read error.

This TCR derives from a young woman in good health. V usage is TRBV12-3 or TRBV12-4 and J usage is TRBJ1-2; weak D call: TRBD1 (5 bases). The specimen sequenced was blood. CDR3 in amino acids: CTSSPLGLTYGYTF. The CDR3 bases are TGTACCAGCAGTCCCCTGGGGCTGACCTATGGCTACACCTTC.